The 30 T cell receptor beta chains in this list originate from one sample, sequenced in a study of T-cell reconstitution after alpha-beta-depleted transplantation in children. Using unique molecular identifiers, the investigators prepared the TCRbeta library. Via MiXCR, TCRdb re-called the PCR reads, giving one row per CDR3 protein. Of roughly 280,000 distinct CDR3 sequences detected, roughly 12% appear once; the ten largest clones hold about 20%. The sample in question was peripheral blood, obtained 180 days after TCRalphabeta/CD19-depleted stem cell transplant. The receptors derive from a male patient between 2 and 9 years old who had a stem cell transplant for chronic granulomatous disease, so the T cells may come from the graft donor.

This clonotype was observed many times. The V call is TRBV2, the J call TRBJ1-1; TRBD1 might be the D (6 bases). The germline V and J ends were trimmed by 5 bases and 5 bases, with 15 bases remaining between them. CDR1 SNHLY and CDR2 FYNNEI come from the germline V gene. This CDR3 region has 14 residues. The CDR3 DNA follows: TGTGCCAGCAGTTACAGGGATCCCCGTACTGAAGCTTTCTTT. Translation gives CASSYRDPRTEAFF.

This clonotype was seen at least ten times. The chain employs TRBV28 and TRBJ2-1; TRBD1 matches 11 bases. Trimming took 5 bases from V and 0 from J; bases not matched to a gene: 6. CDR3 size: 17 residues. Germline CDR1 and CDR2: MDHEN and SYDVKM. The CDR3 sequence: CASSKGTGGFSYNEQFF. CDR3 coding DNA: TGTGCCAGCAGTAAAGGGACAGGGGGTTTCTCCTACAATGAGCAGTTCTTC.

Only a few counts were recorded for this clonotype. This chain joins TRBV2 and TRBJ2-3, with 10 bases aligning to TRBD2. The CDR3 contains 19 residues. CDR1 and CDR2 (germline): SNHLY, FYNNEI. Trimming removed 5 bases from V and 4 bases from J; junction bases left unmatched: 18. The CDR3 reads CASSFFLAGAPIVPDTQYF. Written as DNA, the CDR3 is TGTGCCAGCAGTTTTTTCCTAGCGGGGGCCCCAATCGTCCCAGATACGCAGTATTTT.

This clonotype was detected many times. V and J are TRBV12-3 or TRBV12-4 and TRBJ2-3, with D possibly TRBD2 on 6 matching bases. V shed 7 bases and J shed 2 bases, with 13 bases lying between them. The CDR3 runs to 14 residues. The CDR3 bases are TGTGCCAGCAAATGGGGGACTCCCACAGATACGCAGTATTTT. Its translation: CASKWGTPTDTQYF.

In its sample, this clonotype was seen a few times. J is TRBJ2-3 and V is TRBV10-3; 8 bases are shared with TRBD2. Germline V gene sequence: CDR1 ENHRY, CDR2 SYGVKD. CDR3 length: 14 residues. With 5 bases clipped from V and 4 bases from J, the junction kept 5 bases outside the gene matches. CDR3 residues: CAISLTSDADTQYF. For the CDR3, the DNA is TGTGCCATCAGTTTGACTAGCGATGCAGATACGCAGTATTTT.

As concerns this clonotype: A much bigger clone sits one base away, suggesting this may be a read error. CDR3 in DNA: TGTGCCAGCAGTTTCTGGGGCAGTACCTACGAGCAGTGCTTC. Protein product: CASSFWGSTYEQCF. This chain connects TRBV28 to TRBJ2-7; TRBD1 might be the D (5 bases). Germline lookup yields CDR1 MDHEN and CDR2 SYDVKM. CDR3 length equals 14 residues.

This clonotype was found many times. This chain joins TRBV20-1 and TRBJ2-5; TRBD2 matches 11 bases. V lost 6 bases and J lost 1; bases outside the gene matches: 10. CDR3 length: 16 residues. Germline assignment: CDR1 DFQATT and CDR2 SNEGSKA (reference sequence). CDR3: CSARRSGLAVQETQYF. For the CDR3, the DNA is TGCAGTGCGAGACGCTCGGGACTAGCGGTCCAAGAGACCCAGTACTTC.

This clonotype has at least ten counts. The chain is built from TRBV11-2 and TRBJ2-1; 12 nucleotides match TRBD1. V shed 2 bases, J shed 9 bases, and the junction held 8 bases outside the gene matches. Germline V gene lookup returns CDR1 SGHAT and CDR2 FQNNGV. CDR3 size: 16 residues. The CDR3 DNA sequence: TGTGCCAGCAGCTTACATGGGGGACAGGGGGCGCGTGAGCAGTTCTTC. It yields the protein CASSLHGGQGAREQFF.

This clonotype came up many times. V and J are TRBV5-1 and TRBJ1-4; 8 bases are a match to TRBD1. J gave up 7 bases and V 3 bases, and 5 bases lay outside the gene matches. The CDR3 loop spans 14 amino acids. Per the germline V gene, CDR1 is SGHRS and CDR2 is YFSETQ. The CDR3 protein is CASSSQTGVEKLFF. CDR3 nucleotides: TGCGCCAGCAGCTCGCAGACAGGGGTTGAAAAACTGTTTTTT.

At least ten counts were recorded for this clonotype. The chain couples TRBV28 to TRBJ2-2; the match to TRBD2 covers 10 bases. Per germline, CDR1 MDHEN and CDR2 SYDVKM. After removal of 3 bases from V and 6 bases from J, the junction contained 4 bases not matched to a gene. The CDR3 runs 15 residues. CDR3 bases: TGTGCCAGCAGTTTGAGCGGGAGGGGGTCCGGGGAGCTGTTTTTT. Its translation is CASSLSGRGSGELFF.

This clonotype came up many times. J is TRBJ2-1 and V is TRBV29-1; D uncertain. This CDR3 comprises 11 residues. CDR1 SQVTM and CDR2 ANQGSEA come from the germline V gene. V dropped 6 bases and J dropped 8 bases, with 11 bases sitting between them. In DNA form, the CDR3 reads TGCAGCGTCGGTACCTGGGATGAGCAGTTCTTC. Its protein product is CSVGTWDEQFF.

On this clonotype: Since a much larger clone is just one base distant, this may be a read error. The chain recombines TRBV29-1 with TRBJ2-7; the D gene is possibly TRBD2 (7 bases). Deletions cut 5 bases from V and 2 bases from J, with 13 bases between. The CDR3 contains 13 residues. Germline V CDR1 and CDR2: SQVTM, ANQGSEA. The CDR3 DNA is TGCAGCGTTAAGACGGGGGGCCCCTACGAGCAGTACTTC. It yields the protein CSVKTGGPYEQYF.

This clonotype was counted ten times or more. The rearrangement uses TRBV29-1 and TRBJ2-3; 9 nucleotides line up with TRBD2. CDR1 is SQVTM, CDR2 ANQGSEA, per germline. V was clipped by 0 bases and J by 6 bases; unmatched bases: 7. The CDR3 has 15 amino acids. The chain's CDR3 is CSVEDLAGRYDTQYF. The CDR3 bases are TGCAGCGTTGAAGACCTAGCGGGACGTTATGATACGCAGTATTTT.

The chain combines TRBV12-3 or TRBV12-4 with TRBJ1-1; D is ambiguous. There are 16 residues in the CDR3. The V gene lost 0 bases and the J gene lost 4 bases, with 15 bases spanning the gap. CDR3 sequence: CASSLARSWAPTEAFF. CDR3 DNA sequence: TGTGCCAGCAGTTTAGCCCGCTCTTGGGCCCCCACTGAAGCTTTCTTT.

In its sample, this clonotype was seen a few times. A much larger clone is a single base away; this may be a read error. V gene TRBV5-1 combines with J gene TRBJ2-5; the D gene is possibly TRBD1 (6 bases). The ends were cut back, 7 bases at V and 2 bases at J, with 12 bases in the middle. The CDR3 is made up of 13 amino acids. Germline-derived CDR1 and CDR2 are SGHRS and YFSETQ. CDR3 amino acids: CASEEQGQETQYF. CDR3 bases: TGCGCCAGCGAGGAACAGGGACAAGAGACCCAGTACTTC.

This clonotype was recorded many times. The chain is built from TRBV20-1 and TRBJ2-5; D is undetermined. The V gene's germline CDR1 is DFQATT and CDR2 SNEGSKA (reference sequence). The V gene lost 5 bases and the J gene lost 1 base, with 8 bases spanning the gap. CDR3 length: 12 amino acids. Here the CDR3 reads CSAGPFQETQYF. DNA of the CDR3: TGCAGTGCTGGACCTTTCCAAGAGACCCAGTACTTC.

This clonotype has ten or more counts. The CDR3 protein is CASSPTRNTEAFF. CDR3 coding DNA: TGTGCCAGCTCACCTACGAGGAACACTGAAGCTTTCTTT. The rearrangement uses TRBV18 and TRBJ1-1; no definite D call. CDR1 and CDR2 (germline): KGHSH, LQKENI. This CDR3 spans 13 amino acids. Trimming stripped 3 bases from V and 1 base from J, with 6 bases between.

This clonotype showed up many times. The chain uses TRBV20-1 and TRBJ2-7, with D possibly matching TRBD2 (6 bases). V lost 2 bases and J lost 3, with 14 bases in between. The CDR3 is 14 residues long. The germline V gene encodes CDR1 DFQATT and CDR2 SNEGSKA (reference sequence). CDR3 sequence (DNA): TGCAGTGCTAGATCCCTGGGACTCAACTACGAGCAGTACTTC. Translating it yields CSARSLGLNYEQYF.

This clonotype was detected many times. The genes are TRBV20-1 and TRBJ2-5, with D possibly TRBD2 on 5 matching bases. Germline CDR1 is DFQATT and CDR2 is SNEGSKA (reference sequence). The CDR3 is 13 residues long. Trimming pared 1 base from V and 3 bases from J, leaving 9 bases between. The CDR3 DNA reads as TGCAGTGCTAGAGTGGGAGTCGAAGAGACCCAGTACTTC. Protein product: CSARVGVEETQYF.

This clonotype has a count of ten or more. The chain carries TRBV18 and TRBJ2-3, with TRBD2 identical over 14 bases. J gave up 5 bases and V 1 base, and 2 bases lay outside the gene matches. CDR1 and CDR2 from the germline V gene are KGHSH and LQKENI. This CDR3 is 16 amino acids long. The CDR3 bases are TGTGCCAGCTCACCACAGGGGACTAGCGGGGGAGATACGCAGTATTTT. Its protein product is CASSPQGTSGGDTQYF.

This clonotype was observed at least ten times. The rearrangement uses TRBV30 and TRBJ2-1; 13 bases match TRBD2. The CDR3 extends over 15 amino acids. Trimming cost V 3 bases and J 7 bases; bases outside gene matches: 6. In germline, CDR1 is GTSNPN, CDR2 SVGIG (reference sequence). CDR3 amino acids: CAWSLLAGGSNEQFF. The CDR3 region has the DNA TGTGCCTGGAGCCTACTAGCGGGAGGGTCAAATGAGCAGTTCTTC.

This clonotype has more than one count but fewer than ten. V is TRBV2 and J is TRBJ2-1; 12 nucleotides align to TRBD2. After removal of 7 bases from V and 8 bases from J, the junction contained 6 bases not matched to a gene. Germline CDR1 reads SNHLY; CDR2 reads FYNNEI. This CDR3 is 14 amino acids long. In DNA, the CDR3 is TGTGCCAGCACCGGACTAGCGGGAAACGATGAGCAGTTCTTC. It is translated as CASTGLAGNDEQFF.

This clonotype was counted many times. The V call is TRBV6-2 or TRBV6-3, the J call TRBJ2-7; possibly TRBD1 for D (6 bases). The V gene lost 2 bases and the J gene lost 3 bases, with 11 bases spanning the gap. The CDR3 spans 14 residues. Germline CDR1 is MNHEY and CDR2 is SVGEGT. The CDR3 DNA reads TGTGCCAGCAGTTACCGGCAGGGACACTACGAGCAGTACTTC. Translation gives CASSYRQGHYEQYF.

The sample holds many counts of this clonotype. This sequence joins TRBV3-1 and TRBJ2-7; D unresolved. Germline V lookup: CDR1 LGHDT, CDR2 YNNKEL (reference sequence). The CDR3 covers 15 residues. The germline V and J ends were trimmed by 0 bases and 0 bases, with 9 bases remaining between them. The CDR3 reads CASSQEPAHSYEQYF. The CDR3 DNA sequence: TGTGCCAGCAGCCAAGAGCCAGCCCACTCCTACGAGCAGTACTTC.

This clonotype was found many times. This chain joins TRBV6-5 and TRBJ1-2, with D unresolved. The V and J ends lost 2 bases and 0 bases respectively, with 7 bases between them. The CDR3 runs 14 residues. Germline V gives CDR1 MNHEY, CDR2 SVGAGI. CDR3 DNA: TGTGCCAGCAGTTACGAGAGATCTAACTATGGCTACACCTTC. Its protein is CASSYERSNYGYTF.

On this clonotype itself: A much larger clone lies one base from this, so it may be a read error. The chain combines TRBV5-1 with TRBJ2-5; 12 bases fit TRBD1. Germline V gene lookup returns CDR1 SGHRS and CDR2 YFSETQ. CDR3 length equals 16 residues. CDR3 protein: CASSLAGTGGKQTQSF. CDR3 bases: TGCGCCAGCAGCTTGGCCGGGACAGGGGGCAAGCAGACCCAGTCCTTC.

This clonotype was counted at least ten times. The V and J genes are TRBV6-2 or TRBV6-3 and TRBJ2-1; D not resolved. V lost 5 bases and J 9 bases, leaving 8 bases between the germline ends. This CDR3 is built from 11 residues. Germline V CDR1 and CDR2: MNHEY, SVGEGT. DNA for the CDR3: TGTGCCAGCAGTCGCATTGGTGAGCAGTTCTTC. Protein: CASSRIGEQFF.

This clonotype was detected ten times or more. This chain connects TRBV3-1 to TRBJ2-5, with 8 bases identical to TRBD1. Trimming took 0 bases from V and 3 from J; bases not matched to a gene: 3. Per germline, CDR1 LGHDT and CDR2 YNNKEL (reference sequence). The CDR3 is made up of 15 amino acids. The CDR3 DNA reads as TGTGCCAGCAGCCAAGATTTACAGGGGGAAGAGACCCAGTACTTC. Translating gives CASSQDLQGEETQYF.

This clonotype has a count of ten or more. The V gene is TRBV29-1, the J gene TRBJ1-1; D perhaps matches TRBD1 (6 bases). The V gene lost 7 bases and the J gene lost 1 base, with 10 bases spanning the gap. Per germline, CDR1 SQVTM and CDR2 ANQGSEA. This CDR3 is 12 amino acids long. For the CDR3, the DNA is TGCAGCGCATGGACAGCGAACACTGAAGCTTTCTTT. Protein: CSAWTANTEAFF.

Notes on this clonotype: A much more abundant neighbour one base away suggests this may be a read error. The chain links TRBV28 to TRBJ2-7; TRBD1 or TRBD2 may be the D gene (6 bases each). The CDR3 sequence is 13 residues long. Germline V gives CDR1 MDHEN, CDR2 SYDVKM. Written as DNA, the CDR3 is TGTGCCAGCAACGGGGGCGCAAAATACGAGCAGCACTTC. This codes for CASNGGAKYEQHF.